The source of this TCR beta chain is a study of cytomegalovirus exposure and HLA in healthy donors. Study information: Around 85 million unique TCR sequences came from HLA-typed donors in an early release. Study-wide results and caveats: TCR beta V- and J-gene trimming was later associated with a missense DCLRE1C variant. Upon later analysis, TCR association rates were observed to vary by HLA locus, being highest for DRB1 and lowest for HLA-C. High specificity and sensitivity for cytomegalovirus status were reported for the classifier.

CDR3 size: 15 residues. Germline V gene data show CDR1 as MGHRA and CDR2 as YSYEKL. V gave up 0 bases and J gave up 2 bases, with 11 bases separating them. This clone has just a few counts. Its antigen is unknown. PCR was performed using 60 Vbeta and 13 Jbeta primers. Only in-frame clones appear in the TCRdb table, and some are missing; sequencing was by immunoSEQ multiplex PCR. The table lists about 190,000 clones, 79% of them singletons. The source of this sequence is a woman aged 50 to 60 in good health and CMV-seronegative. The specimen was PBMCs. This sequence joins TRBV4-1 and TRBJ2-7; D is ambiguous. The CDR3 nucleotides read TGCGCCAGCAGCCAAGATTTGACACCGCCCTACGAGCAGTACTTC. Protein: CASSQDLTPPYEQYF.